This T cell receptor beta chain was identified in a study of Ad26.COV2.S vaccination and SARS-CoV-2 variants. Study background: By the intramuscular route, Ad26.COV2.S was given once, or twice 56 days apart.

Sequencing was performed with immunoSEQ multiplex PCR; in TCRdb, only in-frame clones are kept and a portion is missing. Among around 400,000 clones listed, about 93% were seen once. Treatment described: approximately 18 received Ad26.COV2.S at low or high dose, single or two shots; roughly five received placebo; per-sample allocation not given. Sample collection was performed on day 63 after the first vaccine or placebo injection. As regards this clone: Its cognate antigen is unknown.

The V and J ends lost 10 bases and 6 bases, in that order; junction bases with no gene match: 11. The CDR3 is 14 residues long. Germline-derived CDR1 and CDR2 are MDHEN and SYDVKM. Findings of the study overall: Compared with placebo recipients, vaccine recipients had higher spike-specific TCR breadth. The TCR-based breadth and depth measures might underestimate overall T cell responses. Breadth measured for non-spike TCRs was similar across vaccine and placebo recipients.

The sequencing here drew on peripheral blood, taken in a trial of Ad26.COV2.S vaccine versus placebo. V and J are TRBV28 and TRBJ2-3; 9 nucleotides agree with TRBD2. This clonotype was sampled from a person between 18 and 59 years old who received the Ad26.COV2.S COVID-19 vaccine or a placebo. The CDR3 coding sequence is TGTGCCACAATCGGGGCGGGAGGGGCGGATACGCAGTATTTT. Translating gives CATIGAGGADTQYF.